Below are 12 T cell receptor beta chains sequenced from a single sample in a study of T-cell memory formation after mild COVID-19. TCRdb reprocessed the 5' RACE reads with MiXCR, giving one entry per CDR3 protein. The profile shows more than 150,000 distinct CDR3 sequences, less than 20% of them singletons. The sample was PBMCs or a T cell subset sorted from them (not recorded which). The receptors were sampled from a man aged 18 to 35 who had mild COVID-19 (a few samples of this study predate the infection). Cell type and time point are not known.

This clonotype was counted a few times. The rearrangement joins TRBV7-9 to TRBJ2-2, with no clear D. Germline loops: CDR1 SEHNR, CDR2 FQNEAQ (reference sequence). The germline V and J ends were trimmed by 1 base and 6 bases, with 12 bases remaining between them. The CDR3 runs 15 residues. In nucleotides, the CDR3 is TGTGCCAGCAGCTTAGAAGCTAGTCTTCCCGGGGAGCTGTTTTTT. Encoded protein: CASSLEASLPGELFF.

This clonotype rates as medium-sized. At one of its ends the junction is not consistent with the germline gene, which may arise from a read error. The rearrangement joins TRBV7-2 to TRBJ2-7, with D perhaps TRBD2 (5 bases). The CDR3 length is 12 residues. Per germline, CDR1 SGHTA and CDR2 FQGNSA. CDR3 protein: CASSPRTGSVDF. CDR3 DNA: TGTGCCAGCAGCCCCCGTACGGGGTCTGTTGACTTC.

This clonotype was counted ten times or more. V and J are TRBV5-1 and TRBJ1-1; maybe TRBD1 (5 bases). In germline, CDR1 is SGHRS, CDR2 YFSETQ. Between the trimmed V and J ends, which lost 3 bases and 3 bases, there was a span of 9 bases. There are 13 residues in the CDR3. The CDR3 nucleotides are TGCGCCAGCAGCTCAATGGGGCACACTGAAGCTTTCTTT. It translates to CASSSMGHTEAFF.

This clonotype has only a few counts. The J gene is TRBJ2-3, the V gene TRBV3-1; 10 bases line up with TRBD2. The CDR3 runs 16 residues. CDR1 and CDR2 (germline): LGHDT, YNNKEL (reference sequence). V lost 3 bases to trimming and J lost 0 bases; unmatched junction nucleotides: 3. CDR3 protein: CASSQGLAPSTDTQYF. The DNA of the CDR3 is TGTGCCAGCAGCCAGGGACTAGCGCCTAGCACAGATACGCAGTATTTT.

On this clonotype itself: Its ends do not fully match the called genes, so a read error is possible. The chain joins TRBV18 to TRBJ1-5, with D perhaps matching TRBD1 (6 bases). Germline CDR1 and CDR2: KGHSH and LQKENI. There are 15 residues in the CDR3. CDR3 coding DNA: TGTGCCAGCTCTCCACAGGGTATCGGCAATCAGCCCCAGCATTTT. Protein: CASSPQGIGNQPQHF.

The chain carries TRBV5-1 and TRBJ2-2, with D maybe TRBD1 (6 bases). The CDR3 extends over 15 amino acids. The germline gives CDR1 SGHRS, CDR2 YFSETQ. The V and J ends lost 4 bases and 2 bases respectively, with 12 bases between them. The CDR3 loop reads CASSLGTSNTGELFF. CDR3 sequence (DNA): TGCGCCAGCAGCCTAGGGACAAGCAACACCGGGGAGCTGTTTTTT.

The chain combines TRBV7-3 with TRBJ2-3; D may be TRBD1 (5 bases). CDR1 is SGHTA and CDR2 is FQGTGA in the germline V gene. The germline V and J ends were trimmed by 5 bases and 5 bases, with 14 bases remaining between them. The CDR3 has 14 amino acids. The CDR3 sequence: CASSHDRQGDTQYF. The DNA for the CDR3 is TGTGCCAGCAGCCACGACAGACAAGGAGATACGCAGTATTTT.

This clonotype was detected only a few times. The chain's CDR3 is CASSVVWQPPGELFF. CDR3 coding DNA: TGTGCCAGCAGCGTAGTTTGGCAGCCCCCCGGGGAGCTGTTTTTT. The V and J genes are TRBV9 and TRBJ2-2; D unresolved. The CDR3 loop spans 15 amino acids. The V end was cut by 0 bases, the J end by 6 bases, with 12 bases between. Looked up from germline, CDR1 is SGDLS and CDR2 is YYNGEE.

The J gene is TRBJ1-1, the V gene TRBV20-1, with TRBD1 matching over 7 bases. From germline, CDR1 is DFQATT and CDR2 SNEGSKA (reference sequence). V trimming: 1 base; J trimming: 5 bases; junction bases outside the gene matches: 4. The CDR3 contains 13 residues. This CDR3 reads CSARGQGRTEAFF. For the CDR3, the DNA is TGCAGTGCTAGAGGACAGGGAAGGACTGAAGCTTTCTTT.

The V call is TRBV27, the J call TRBJ1-2, with D uncertain. This CDR3 is 16 amino acids long. Germline-derived CDR1 and CDR2 are MNHEY and SMNVEV (reference sequence). Trimming removed 4 bases from V and 2 bases from J, with 17 bases in between. In nucleotides, the CDR3 is TGTGCCAGCAGTTCGCCGAAGTTCGGCGTAAACTATGGCTACACCTTC. Its translation: CASSSPKFGVNYGYTF.

This clonotype was recorded a few times. The chain couples TRBV7-6 to TRBJ2-7, with unresolved D. V lost 0 bases, J lost 4 bases, and 7 bases lay in between. This CDR3 region has 13 residues. CDR1 SGHVS and CDR2 FNYEAQ come from the germline V gene. CDR3 sequence: CASSLAAGYEQYV. As DNA, the CDR3 is TGTGCCAGCAGCTTAGCGGCCGGGTACGAGCAGTACGTC.

The chain combines TRBV28 with TRBJ1-1, with a tentative D call TRBD1 (5 bases). Germline loops: CDR1 MDHEN, CDR2 SYDVKM. The CDR3 consists of 13 residues. V was trimmed by 6 bases and J by 1 base, leaving 9 bases between them. CDR3 residues: CASRPGQNTEAFF. The CDR3 nucleotides read TGTGCCAGCAGACCCGGACAGAACACTGAAGCTTTCTTT.